The clone carrying this TCR beta chain was counted only a few times. The antigen remains unidentified. During the collection period, no donor immune events like infections were recorded. The sample is drawn from a study of identifying expanded T cells in peripheral blood. Study-level findings and limits: Technical replicates showed roughly 1.2 changed clones; roughly two weeks around 15; four weeks 19. Variance in clone template counts between two-week samples significantly increased with total template count across all healthy donors.

TCRdb's copy holds only in-frame clones and misses some; the assay was immunoSEQ multiplex PCR. This sample has 100,000 or so clones, with around 85% found just once. The trim removed 3 bases at V and 8 bases at J, leaving 6 bases unmatched. This CDR3 region has 15 residues. The V gene's germline CDR1 is MDHEN and CDR2 SYDVKM. Sequences were obtained from blood. The chain is built from TRBV28 and TRBJ2-2, with TRBD2 matching over 10 bases. The source of this sequence is a person aged 18 to 70 in good health. CDR3 in amino acids: CASSLSGGDSGELFF. The CDR3 bases are TGTGCCAGCAGTTTGAGCGGGGGGGATAGTGGGGAGCTGTTTTTT.